These 11 T cell receptor beta chains originate from one sample sequenced in a study of Ad26.COV2.S vaccination and SARS-CoV-2 variants. Generated by immunoSEQ multiplex PCR, the TCRdb table keeps only in-frame clones and is missing some. Among around 7,000 clones listed, roughly 84% were seen once. The sequencing here drew on peripheral blood, taken after recovery from COVID-19. All receptors come from a human donor who had recovered from COVID-19.

This chain uses TRBV3-1 (or the pseudogene TRBV3-2) with TRBJ2-7; possibly TRBD2 for D (6 bases). This CDR3 spans 12 amino acids. Trimming pared 2 bases from V and 6 bases from J, leaving 8 bases between. In germline, CDR1 is LGHDT, CDR2 YNNKEL (reference sequence). The CDR3: CASSQLSGEQYF. The CDR3 nucleotides are TGTGCCAGCAGCCAACTTAGCGGCGAGCAGTACTTC.

By its share, this clone is medium-sized. The rearrangement joins TRBV10-3 to TRBJ2-7; D may be TRBD1 or TRBD2 (5 bases each). The V and J ends lost 5 bases and 3 bases respectively, with 14 bases between them. This CDR3 region has 14 residues. Per the germline V gene, CDR1 is ENHRY and CDR2 is SYGVKD. The CDR3 loop reads CAISQAGTGYEQYF. In DNA form, the CDR3 reads TGTGCCATCAGTCAAGCCGGGACCGGCTACGAGCAGTACTTC.

The chain links TRBV14 to TRBJ2-7; D not certain. Germline loops: CDR1 SGHDN, CDR2 FVKESK. The CDR3 totals 16 residues. Between the trimmed V and J ends, which lost 0 bases and 2 bases, there was a span of 14 bases. The CDR3 nucleotides are TGTGCCAGCAGCCAAGATGCCCTTACTACCCCCTACGAGCAGTACTTC. Encoded protein: CASSQDALTTPYEQYF.

This chain joins TRBV2 and TRBJ1-4; D uncertain. The CDR3 runs 14 residues. Trimming took off 3 bases at V and 4 bases at J, with 9 bases between the two ends. The V gene's germline CDR1 is SNHLY and CDR2 FYNNEI. The CDR3 is CASSENRNNEKLFF. The CDR3 DNA is TGTGCCAGCAGTGAGAACAGAAATAATGAAAAACTGTTTTTT. The full variable domain, completed using reference TRBV2 and TRBJ1-4, is EPEVTQTPSHQVTQMGQEVILRCVPISNHLYFYWYRQILGQKVEFLVSFYNNEISEKSEIFDDQFSVERPDGSNFTLKIRSTKLEDSAMYFCASSENRNNEKLFFGSGTQLSVL.

The V call is TRBV7-9, the J call TRBJ1-1; D might be TRBD1 (5 bases). CDR1 is SEHNR and CDR2 is FQNEAQ in the germline V gene (reference sequence). The CDR3 spans 15 residues. The ends were cut back, 1 base at V and 4 bases at J, with 13 bases in the middle. CDR3 in DNA: TGTGCCAGCAGCTTAGGGGGCAGGGACGTCACTGAAGCTTTCTTT. It yields the protein CASSLGGRDVTEAFF.

This clone was picked up a small number of times. The chain combines TRBV19 with TRBJ1-1; perhaps TRBD1 as D (6 bases). The germline V gene has CDR1 LNHDA and CDR2 SQIVND (reference sequence). Trimming took 4 bases from V and 1 from J, leaving 13 bases between them. This CDR3 is built from 15 residues. The CDR3 here is CASSKGTQGNTEAFF. In DNA, the CDR3 is TGTGCCAGTAGTAAGGGGACACAAGGGAACACTGAAGCTTTCTTT.

The gene calls are TRBV7-2 and TRBJ1-5; D uncertain. Germline values: CDR1 SGHTA, CDR2 FQGNSA. This CDR3 contains 16 residues. Trimming took 6 bases from V and 6 from J, leaving 21 bases between them. CDR3 in DNA: TGTGCCAGCAGACTAGATTCGGGGATGCTGTCTCAGCCCCAGCATTTT. It specifies CASRLDSGMLSQPQHF.

The chain couples TRBV9 to TRBJ2-1; 7 bases map to TRBD2. J lost 9 bases, V lost 4 bases, and 7 bases had no gene match. CDR1 and CDR2 from the germline V gene are SGDLS and YYNGEE. The CDR3 totals 13 residues. CDR3 in DNA: TGTGCCAGCAGCCGCGGGAGTCCAACTGAGCAGTTCTTC. It specifies CASSRGSPTEQFF.

This clone is a singleton in its sample. The V and J genes are TRBV27 and TRBJ1-2; D may be TRBD1 (6 bases). The length of the CDR3 is 12 residues. Trimming cost V 5 bases and J 10 bases, with 14 bases left between them. Germline V gene data show CDR1 as MNHEY and CDR2 as SMNVEV (reference sequence). CDR3 sequence (DNA): TGTGCCAGCAGTGCCCAGGGGCTGGACTACACCTTC. Encoded protein: CASSAQGLDYTF.

The genes are TRBV28 and TRBJ2-2, with TRBD1 matching 10 bases. The CDR3 is made up of 18 amino acids. V dropped 0 bases and J dropped 7; count of bases not matched to a gene: 11. Looked up from germline, CDR1 is MDHEN and CDR2 is SYDVKM. The CDR3 loop is CASSLWERQGAEGGELFF. The DNA of the CDR3 is TGTGCCAGCAGTTTATGGGAGAGACAGGGGGCGGAAGGCGGGGAGCTGTTTTTT.

The CDR3, as DNA: TGTGCCAGCAGCCGCCTCAGTTTAGATGGGGGTACAGATACGCAGTATTTT. Its protein is CASSRLSLDGGTDTQYF. This rearrangement joins TRBV6-2 or TRBV6-3 to TRBJ2-3; the D gene could be TRBD1 or TRBD2 (5 bases each). Trimming stripped 6 bases from V and 3 bases from J, with 22 bases between. The CDR3 is 17 residues long. CDR1 MNHEY and CDR2 SVGEGT come from the germline V gene.